The 3 T cell receptor beta chains below all came from one sample that was sequenced in a study of response to subunit inactivated influenza vaccine. TCRdb reanalysed the RT-PCR reads using MiXCR and keeps one entry per CDR3 protein. The sample has about 500,000 distinct CDR3 sequences; 16% are singletons. Sequences were derived from CD4+ T cells sorted from PBMCs, sampled around 25 months after vaccination. All receptors derive from a man aged 50-75 years who received an inactivated influenza vaccine.

This sequence joins TRBV5-6 and TRBJ1-5; perhaps TRBD1 as D (5 bases). Germline CDR1 SGHDT, CDR2 YYEEEE. The ends were cut back, 1 base at V and 6 bases at J, with 14 bases in the middle. The CDR3 runs to 15 residues. The CDR3 region has the DNA TGTGCCAGCAGCTTGATGGGTCTCCAGGGTCAGCCCCAGCATTTT. This gives the protein CASSLMGLQGQPQHF.

This clonotype showed up just a few times. The DNA of the CDR3 is TGCGCCAGCAGCCAAGACAGCTCCTATAATTCACCCCTCCACTTT. Translated, it gives CASSQDSSYNSPLHF. This sequence joins TRBV4-3 and TRBJ1-6; no reliable D call. V gave up 0 bases and J gave up 0 bases, with 3 bases separating them. This CDR3 region has 15 residues. Germline values: CDR1 LGHNA, CDR2 YSLEER.

The J gene is TRBJ2-5, the V gene TRBV12-3 or TRBV12-4; D ambiguous. The germline V and J ends were trimmed by 7 bases and 7 bases, with 10 bases remaining between them. The CDR3 is 11 amino acids. Written as DNA, the CDR3 is TGTGCCAGCACGCTAGGCGGGACCCAGTACTTC. It specifies CASTLGGTQYF.